These 12 T cell receptor beta chains were all obtained from the same sample, sequenced in a study of CD8 T cells in ankylosing spondylitis. These receptors' targets are unknown. General study results and limits: A motif of 7 to 9 highly homologous TCR beta variants was seen as apparently characteristic of ankylosing spondylitis blood.

TCRdb itself ran the 5' RACE reads through MiXCR, one entry per CDR3 protein. This sample carries more than 600,000 distinct CDR3 sequences, 15% to 20% of them seen once, and the ten largest clones take about 20%. Sequenced: blood, either unsorted or a sorted T cell fraction (not recorded which). These receptors all stem from a male donor with ankylosing spondylitis.

This clonotype occurred a few times. This chain uses TRBV6-1 with TRBJ2-2; 7 bases fit TRBD1. Germline V CDR1 and CDR2: MNHNS, SASEGT. This CDR3 has 16 residues. V was clipped by 5 bases and J by 3 bases; unmatched bases: 9. DNA for the CDR3: TGTGCCAGCAGTACGACAGGGTCGTCCTACACCGGGGAGCTGTTTTTT. Protein: CASSTTGSSYTGELFF.

The V and J genes are TRBV7-2 and TRBJ1-4; 10 bases fit TRBD1. The germline gives CDR1 SGHTA, CDR2 FQGNSA. V shed 5 bases, J shed 8 bases, and the junction held 8 bases outside the gene matches. The CDR3 is 15 residues long. DNA of the CDR3: TGTGCCAGCAGCACGCGGACAGGGGGGGAAGAAAAACTGTTTTTT. Translated, it gives CASSTRTGGEEKLFF.

J is TRBJ2-2 and V is TRBV4-1; D is unclear. Trimming stripped 1 base from V and 4 bases from J, with 4 bases between. The CDR3 contains 13 residues. CDR1 is MGHRA and CDR2 is YSYEKL in the germline V gene. This CDR3 reads CASSQVVTGELFF. The DNA for the CDR3 is TGCGCCAGCAGCCAAGTTGTCACCGGGGAGCTGTTTTTT.

The rearrangement joins TRBV6-2 or TRBV6-3 to TRBJ2-1; D perhaps matches TRBD2 (5 bases). This CDR3 is 14 amino acids long. Germline V gene sequence: CDR1 MNHEY, CDR2 SVGEGT. V was clipped by 3 bases and J by 7 bases, with 13 bases between them. This chain's CDR3 is CASSYGGPLNEQFF. The CDR3 nucleotides read TGTGCCAGCAGTTATGGCGGGCCCCTAAATGAGCAGTTCTTC.

The genes are TRBV5-1 and TRBJ2-7, with 10 bases identical to TRBD1. Per germline, CDR1 SGHRS and CDR2 YFSETQ. The CDR3 has 15 residues. V lost 4 bases to trimming and J lost 7 bases; unmatched junction nucleotides: 11. The CDR3 nucleotides read TGCGCCAGCAGCGCCGCCGGGACAGGGGCCATGGAGCAGTACTTC. Residues: CASSAAGTGAMEQYF.

This clonotype was seen many times. This chain joins TRBV18 and TRBJ2-5; possible D gene TRBD1, 6 bases. Looked up from germline, CDR1 is KGHSH and CDR2 is LQKENI. V dropped 5 bases and J dropped 2 bases, with 6 bases sitting between them. The CDR3 covers 12 residues. The CDR3 here is CASSGQQETQYF. As DNA, the CDR3 is TGTGCCAGCTCAGGACAGCAAGAGACCCAGTACTTC.

This clonotype showed up just a few times. One end of the junction varies from germline; a read error may be responsible. The chain has TRBV4-2 and TRBJ1-1; D remains ambiguous. Germline-derived CDR1 and CDR2 are LGHNA and YNFKEQ. The CDR3 covers 14 residues. The CDR3 DNA is TGTGCCAGCAACCAAGAGAACCAGAACACTGAAGCTTTCTTT. It codes for CASNQENQNTEAFF.

This clonotype appeared a few times. The rearrangement uses TRBV6-2 or TRBV6-3 and TRBJ2-1; possibly TRBD2 for D (5 bases). This CDR3 is 12 amino acids long. Germline CDR1 reads MNHEY; CDR2 reads SVGEGT. V gave up 6 bases and J gave up 9 bases, with 12 bases separating them. The CDR3 nucleotides are TGTGCCAGCAGCCCTACTAGTGCTGAGCAGTTCTTC. This sequence encodes CASSPTSAEQFF.

This clonotype was detected ten times or more. The chain links TRBV21-1 to TRBJ1-3. TRBV21-1 is a pseudogene locus. The CDR3 runs to 18 residues. The CDR3 sequence: CASSKVVSGTSSGNTIYF. CDR3 DNA sequence: TGTGCCAGCAGCAAAGTGGTTAGTGGGACCAGCTCTGGAAACACCATATATTTT.

The table lists this clonotype with many counts. V gene TRBV12-3 or TRBV12-4 combines with J gene TRBJ1-1; TRBD1 is a possible D gene (5 bases). V dropped 5 bases and J dropped 1 base, with 11 bases sitting between them. The CDR3 runs to 14 residues. The DNA for the CDR3 is TGTGCCAGCAGTGAGGGGCGAGGGAACACTGAAGCTTTCTTT. Amino acid sequence: CASSEGRGNTEAFF.

The chain joins TRBV5-5 to TRBJ2-1; 12 bases fit TRBD2. CDR1 is SGHKS, CDR2 YYEKEE, per germline (reference sequence). Trimming cost V 3 bases and J 9 bases; bases outside gene matches: 10. The CDR3 contains 16 residues. CDR3 sequence: CASSSPRLAGGGEQFF. The CDR3 DNA reads as TGTGCCAGCAGCTCACCCCGCCTAGCGGGGGGGGGTGAGCAGTTCTTC.

This clonotype was counted only a few times. The gene calls are TRBV5-1 and TRBJ2-4; 15 positions agree with TRBD2. Germline values: CDR1 SGHRS, CDR2 YFSETQ. V trimming: 4 bases; J trimming: 4 bases; junction bases outside the gene matches: 6. The CDR3 is 17 amino acids. Here the CDR3 reads CASSTGLAGGYKNIQYF. The CDR3 coding sequence is TGCGCCAGCAGCACCGGACTAGCGGGAGGGTATAAAAACATTCAGTACTTC. Supplemented by reference TRBV5-1 and TRBJ2-4, the full variable domain reads KAGVTQTPRYLIKTRGQQVTLSCSPISGHRSVSWYQQTPGQGLQFLFEYFSETQRNKGNFPGRFSGRQFSNSRSEMNVSTLELGDSALYLCASSTGLAGGYKNIQYFGAGTRLSVL.